A selection of T cell receptor beta chains follows, all from one sample in a study of shared clonotypes between healthy human individuals. Assay: immunoSEQ multiplex PCR; the TCRdb copy retains only in-frame clones and omits some. The profile shows some 2 million clones, 85% to 95% of them singletons. The sequenced sample consisted of naive CD4+ T cells sorted from blood. The receptors here all came from a man aged 18 to 29 in good health. CDR3s leave out the opening cysteine and the closing phenylalanine or tryptophan. Clone sizes are given selectively: once, few, many, or a class where the clone is expanded.

V gene	J gene	clone size	CDR3 protein
TRBV7-9	TRBJ1-6	-	ASSLQGAIAMNSPLH
TRBV19	TRBJ1-2	-	ASTFGQGDYGYT
TRBV4-3	TRBJ2-7	-	ASSQDPAGPYEQY
TRBV4-1	TRBJ2-7	-	ASSQEPWGNAGRHEQY
TRBV21-1	TRBJ1-2	-	ASSMRQGARDGDYGYT
TRBV14	TRBJ2-3	-	ASSSPGVWRDTQY
TRBV5-1	TRBJ1-3	-	ASSSASGNTIY
TRBV28	TRBJ1-5	-	ASTGGAPRAQH
TRBV5-1	TRBJ2-4	-	ASSSDLSKNIQY
TRBV11-2	TRBJ2-3	-	ASSSTRSDTQY
TRBV29-1	TRBJ2-7	-	SVSEGRNYEQY
TRBV6-5	TRBJ1-1	-	ASKGGLKLNTEAF
TRBV7-9	TRBJ2-3	-	ASSLSSGRSTTDTQY
TRBV2	TRBJ2-7	-	ASSLGRDRYEQY
TRBV29-1	TRBJ2-3	-	SVEDLRTSGPLSDTQY
TRBV2	TRBJ1-1	-	ASRGGGFEAF
TRBV6-5	TRBJ2-1	-	ASRKPSGGNEQF
TRBV10-2	TRBJ2-2	once	ASTEGGSNTGELF
TRBV6-6	TRBJ1-2	-	ASSYSILGGGYT
TRBV5-1	TRBJ2-5	-	ASRQEGWMETQY
TRBV5-1	TRBJ2-7	-	ASSFAAGGREQY
TRBV28	TRBJ1-4	-	ASSFSLTNEKLF
TRBV19	TRBJ1-2	-	ASSPQGLNYGYT
TRBV4-1	TRBJ1-1	-	ASRSGTANTEAF
TRBV4-3	TRBJ1-6	-	ASSLSGTGGSPLH
TRBV30	TRBJ2-1	-	AWSVVIEQF
TRBV30	TRBJ2-3	-	AWSPAGLAGGSGNTQY
TRBV28	TRBJ2-2	-	ASSPGAGELF
TRBV13	TRBJ2-7	-	ASGRVWEQY
TRBV5-3	TRBJ2-3	-	ASSRDRVTDTQY
TRBV6-1	TRBJ2-5	-	ASSGDRERETQY
TRBV5-1	TRBJ1-1	-	ASSLVTGVMNTEAF
TRBV10-2	TRBJ1-1	few	ASSTRGIPEAF
TRBV5-4	TRBJ2-1	-	ASSFRSGTGFNNEQF
TRBV28	TRBJ2-1	once	ASSFDRAFEQF
TRBV5-4	TRBJ2-1	-	ASSLVGYDNEQF
TRBV6-1	TRBJ2-5	-	ASSVDRGRETQY